The text below deals with one T cell receptor (beta chain). The data originate from a study of T cells in Graves' hyperthyroidism and ophthalmopathy. CDR1 and CDR2 (germline): SGHTA, FQGTGA. Trimming pared 5 bases from V and 5 bases from J, leaving 11 bases between. This CDR3 is 13 amino acids long. Template material for amplifying TCR beta CDR3 regions consisted of RNA transcripts. HTBI primers were the set used in a first-round RT-PCR of the TCR CDR3. TCRdb used MiXCR to reprocess the multiplex PCR reads, holding one entry per CDR3 protein. The sample carries approximately 600,000 distinct CDR3 sequences, 20% recorded once.

This rearrangement joins TRBV7-3 to TRBJ2-3, with D uncertain. Sequencing was carried out using blood. The TCR originated in a man in his thirties or forties with Graves' ophthalmopathy. The CDR3 coding sequence is TGTGCCAGCAGCCAGAATCCTCGAGATACGCAGTATTTT. This encodes CASSQNPRDTQYF.